A single sample is the source of the 12 T cell receptor beta chains below, sequenced in a study of neurological immune-mediated disorders. MiXCR, run by TCRdb on the 5' RACE reads, gives a single entry per CDR3 protein. The sample has about 62,000 distinct CDR3 sequences, 4.5% to 5.5% seen once. Sequencing input: PBMCs. These receptors were taken from a woman aged 50 to 65 with multiple sclerosis.

This clonotype was picked up many times. The chain joins TRBV7-2 to TRBJ1-1; 10 bases map to TRBD1. V trimming: 5 bases; J trimming: 5 bases; junction bases outside the gene matches: 11. The germline V gene encodes CDR1 SGHTA and CDR2 FQGNSA. CDR3 length equals 16 residues. The CDR3 here is CASSPRQGAVGTEAFF. CDR3 sequence (DNA): TGTGCCAGCAGCCCCCGACAGGGGGCTGTGGGGACTGAAGCTTTCTTT.

This clonotype was counted only a few times. The chain carries TRBV18 and TRBJ1-1; a weak D match, TRBD1 (6 bases). Germline values: CDR1 KGHSH, CDR2 LQKENI. The CDR3 totals 16 residues. Written as DNA, the CDR3 is TGTGCTTTTCGATGGGATCCGGGGGCGGTGGACACTGAAGCTTTCTTT. Amino acid sequence: CAFRWDPGAVDTEAFF.

This clonotype was seen ten or more times. The chain joins TRBV6-5 to TRBJ1-6, with D hard to call. The V gene's germline CDR1 is MNHEY and CDR2 SVGAGI. CDR3 length equals 13 residues. Trimming shortened V by 8 bases and J by 6 bases, and 11 bases separated the two germline ends. For the CDR3, the DNA is TGTGCCAGCTCCGGACGGGTTAATTCACCCCTCCACTTT. Protein: CASSGRVNSPLHF.

In this sample, this clonotype turned up once. CDR3 DNA: TGCAGTGCTTGGAGCGCGGGCGGGGAAGGACCCCAGCATTTT. It yields the protein CSAWSAGGEGPQHF. The chain links TRBV20-1 to TRBJ1-5; D remains unclear. Germline V CDR1 and CDR2: DFQATT, SNEGSKA (reference sequence). CDR3 length equals 14 residues. V was clipped by 5 bases and J by 10 bases, with 21 bases between them.

This clonotype showed up many times. The chain has TRBV20-1 and TRBJ1-2; D call uncertain. The CDR3 is made up of 14 amino acids. The germline gives CDR1 DFQATT, CDR2 SNEGSKA (reference sequence). Trimming removed 0 bases at V and 1 base at J, with 9 bases between. The CDR3 reads CSARDPINNYGYTF. The CDR3 bases are TGCAGTGCTAGAGATCCGATTAATAACTATGGCTACACCTTC.

This clonotype was observed at least ten times. V usage is TRBV7-3 and J usage is TRBJ2-1; TRBD2 aligns across 10 bases. With V trimmed by 2 bases and J by 2 bases, 3 bases remained unmatched. The CDR3 is 16 amino acids. Germline CDR1 is SGHTA and CDR2 is FQGTGA. CDR3 loop: CASSLGGLAAYNEQFF. The CDR3 DNA reads TGTGCCAGCAGCTTAGGTGGACTAGCGGCCTACAATGAGCAGTTCTTC.

As regards this clonotype: One end of the junction fails to match germline, which may point to a read error. The chain joins TRBV9 to TRBJ1-5; D is uncertain. Per germline, CDR1 SGDLS and CDR2 YYNGEE. The CDR3 sequence is 14 residues long. In nucleotides, the CDR3 is TGTGCCAGCAGCGTAGACAATAGCAATCAGCCCCAGAATTTT. This encodes CASSVDNSNQPQNF.

Ten or more counts support this clonotype. The chain recombines TRBV7-8 with TRBJ1-1; D remains unclear. This CDR3 contains 14 residues. Trimming removed 5 bases from V and 1 base from J, with 11 bases in between. Germline values: CDR1 SGHVS, CDR2 FQNEAQ. The CDR3, as DNA: TGTGCCAGCAGCCACCACCTCCCGAACACTGAAGCTTTCTTT. As protein: CASSHHLPNTEAFF.

This clonotype was seen many times. V is TRBV5-1 and J is TRBJ2-5; 7 positions match TRBD1. Looked up from germline, CDR1 is SGHRS and CDR2 is YFSETQ. V was clipped by 2 bases and J by 2 bases; unmatched bases: 9. The CDR3 covers 16 residues. The CDR3 is CASSFRQGVLQETQYF. The CDR3 nucleotides read TGCGCCAGCAGCTTTAGACAGGGAGTCCTTCAAGAGACCCAGTACTTC.

Ten or more counts support this clonotype. The chain joins TRBV3-1 to TRBJ1-6; 8 bases line up with TRBD1. Trimming removed 1 base from V and 8 bases from J; junction bases left unmatched: 1. The CDR3 has 14 amino acids. CDR1 LGHDT and CDR2 YNNKEL come from the germline V gene (reference sequence). The CDR3 nucleotides are TGTGCCAGCAGCCAAGGACAGGGGTATTCACCCCTCCACTTT. Its protein is CASSQGQGYSPLHF.

This sequence joins TRBV18 and TRBJ1-3, with 7 bases aligning to TRBD1. V shed 1 base, J shed 0 bases, and the junction held 3 bases outside the gene matches. CDR1 KGHSH and CDR2 LQKENI come from the germline V gene. CDR3 length equals 16 residues. Here the CDR3 reads CASSPRGQSSGNTIYF. CDR3 nucleotides: TGTGCCAGCTCACCACGGGGACAGAGCTCTGGAAACACCATATATTTT. Combining the CDR3 with reference TRBV18 and TRBJ1-3 gives the whole variable domain NAGVMQNPRHLVRRRGQEARLRCSPMKGHSHVYWYRQLPEEGLKFMVYLQKENIIDESGMPKERFSAEFPKEGPSILRIQQVVRGDSAAYFCASSPRGQSSGNTIYFGEGSWLTVV.

This clonotype was counted ten times or more. The chain carries TRBV29-1 and TRBJ2-3; D is perhaps TRBD2 (6 bases). In germline, CDR1 is SQVTM, CDR2 ANQGSEA. The ends were cut back, 7 bases at V and 4 bases at J, with 18 bases in the middle. The length of the CDR3 is 14 residues. The CDR3, as DNA: TGCAGCGGCGTCCGGGGGAGAGGCTCAGATACGCAGTATTTT. This encodes CSGVRGRGSDTQYF.